The 14 T cell receptor beta chains below were found in one sample sequenced in a study of cytomegalovirus exposure and HLA in healthy donors. Assay used: immunoSEQ multiplex PCR; TCRdb lists only in-frame clones, some missing. This table has 300,000 to 450,000 clones, 80% to 90% appearing once. Sequences were obtained from PBMCs. These receptors all come from a young woman in good health and CMV-seronegative.

J is TRBJ1-1 and V is TRBV5-1; D is unresolved. Per the germline V gene, CDR1 is SGHRS and CDR2 is YFSETQ. The CDR3 spans 14 residues. With 4 bases removed from V and 1 base from J, the gap between germline ends came to 11 bases. DNA of the CDR3: TGCGCCAGCAGCCGTGACACAAAGAACACTGAAGCTTTCTTT. Its protein product is CASSRDTKNTEAFF.

The chain carries TRBV30 and TRBJ2-2; 8 bases are shared with TRBD2. The V and J ends lost 3 bases and 6 bases, in that order; junction bases with no gene match: 9. CDR3 length: 15 residues. Per the germline V gene, CDR1 is GTSNPN and CDR2 is SVGIG (reference sequence). The CDR3 protein is CAWRERTSFPGELFF. In DNA, the CDR3 is TGTGCCTGGAGGGAAAGGACTAGCTTCCCCGGGGAGCTGTTTTTT. Full variable domain (remainder filled in from reference TRBV30 and TRBJ2-2): SQTIHQWPATLVQPVGSPLSLECTVEGTSNPNLYWYRQAAGRGLQLLFYSVGIGQISSEVPQNLSASRPQDRQFILSSKKLLLSDSGFYLCAWRERTSFPGELFFGEGSRLTVL.

The rearrangement joins TRBV6-5 to TRBJ2-1, with 7 bases matching TRBD1. Unmatched junction bases numbered 13, after V lost 6 bases and J lost 8 bases. The germline CDR1 and CDR2 sequences are MNHEY and SVGAGI. CDR3 length equals 15 residues. The CDR3, as DNA: TGTGCCAGCAGCACGCACAGGGGTAGCAACGATGAGCAGTTCTTC. It specifies CASSTHRGSNDEQFF.

The genes are TRBV5-1 and TRBJ1-1; no definite D call. There are 14 residues in the CDR3. Trimming shortened V by 2 bases and J by 4 bases, and 12 bases separated the two germline ends. CDR1 is SGHRS and CDR2 is YFSETQ in the germline V gene. This CDR3 is CASSFGRGTTEAFF. CDR3 coding DNA: TGCGCCAGCAGCTTCGGGCGGGGAACCACTGAAGCTTTCTTT.

This chain connects TRBV28 to TRBJ2-3, with TRBD2 as a possible D gene (5 bases). This CDR3 is built from 15 residues. V lost 3 bases and J lost 2, with 12 bases in between. Germline V lookup: CDR1 MDHEN, CDR2 SYDVKM. Here the CDR3 reads CASSFAGGNTDTQYF. In DNA form, the CDR3 reads TGTGCCAGCAGTTTTGCAGGAGGTAACACAGATACGCAGTATTTT.

The rearrangement uses TRBV5-4 and TRBJ2-1; 9 bases fit TRBD1. CDR3 length: 16 residues. The ends lost 0 bases at V and 4 bases at J; junction bases unmatched: 5. Germline CDR1 and CDR2: SGHNT and YYREEE (reference sequence). CDR3 coding DNA: TGTGCCAGCAGCTTGGCCGGGGGACAGGGTTACAATGAGCAGTTCTTC. The encoded protein is CASSLAGGQGYNEQFF.

V is TRBV6-1 and J is TRBJ1-1; perhaps TRBD1 as D (5 bases). This CDR3 contains 17 residues. CDR1 MNHNS and CDR2 SASEGT come from the germline V gene. V lost 4 bases and J 1 base, leaving 19 bases between the germline ends. CDR3 DNA sequence: TGTGCCAGCAGTGTGCACAGGAGAGGTGGGGAGAACACTGAAGCTTTCTTT. Translated: CASSVHRRGGENTEAFF.

V gene TRBV5-6 combines with J gene TRBJ1-2, with a weak D call TRBD1 (6 bases). V was pared by 0 bases and J by 8 bases, with 17 bases between. Germline values: CDR1 SGHDT, CDR2 YYEEEE. The CDR3 has 15 residues. The CDR3 sequence is CASSLDRVFTRGYTF. The CDR3 DNA follows: TGTGCCAGCAGCTTGGACAGGGTCTTCACTAGGGGCTACACCTTC.

The chain employs TRBV2 and TRBJ2-3, with 15 bases fitting TRBD2. CDR3 length: 17 amino acids. V lost 1 base, J lost 5 bases, and 4 bases stayed unmatched. The germline gives CDR1 SNHLY, CDR2 FYNNEI. CDR3 amino acids: CASSEGTSGRALDTQYF. The CDR3 DNA is TGTGCCAGCAGTGAAGGGACTAGCGGGAGGGCCTTAGATACGCAGTATTTT. The full variable domain, rest sourced from reference TRBV2 and TRBJ2-3, is EPEVTQTPSHQVTQMGQEVILRCVPISNHLYFYWYRQILGQKVEFLVSFYNNEISEKSEIFDDQFSVERPDGSNFTLKIRSTKLEDSAMYFCASSEGTSGRALDTQYFGPGTRLTVL.

The chain has TRBV7-9 and TRBJ2-3, with no clear D. Germline assignment: CDR1 SEHNR and CDR2 FQNEAQ (reference sequence). This CDR3 region has 15 residues. Trimming stripped 4 bases from V and 0 bases from J, with 11 bases between. CDR3 residues: CASSWATSSTDTQYF. DNA for the CDR3: TGTGCCAGCAGCTGGGCTACCTCGAGCACAGATACGCAGTATTTT.

The chain joins TRBV7-9 to TRBJ2-1; 9 bases fit TRBD1. CDR3 size: 16 residues. The germline V gene has CDR1 SEHNR and CDR2 FQNEAQ (reference sequence). Germline trimming cut 5 bases from V and 1 base from J; bases unmatched to any gene: 6. The DNA of the CDR3 is TGTGCCAGCAGCCCCGGACAGGGGTTTTCCTACAATGAGCAGTTCTTC. Its translation is CASSPGQGFSYNEQFF.

This clone has only one observation. The V and J genes are TRBV29-1 and TRBJ2-1; D gene uncertain. Germline lookup yields CDR1 SQVTM and CDR2 ANQGSEA. V lost 4 bases and J lost 4, with 8 bases in between. The CDR3 sequence is 12 residues long. The CDR3 nucleotides read TGCAGCGTTGTGAGAAAGTACAATGAGCAGTTCTTC. It specifies CSVVRKYNEQFF.

J is TRBJ2-3 and V is TRBV7-3, with 10 nucleotides matching TRBD2. The CDR3 runs 15 residues. The V segment lost 4 bases and the J segment 4 bases; nucleotides outside the gene matches: 5. Germline V gives CDR1 SGHTA, CDR2 FQGTGA. CDR3 DNA: TGTGCCAGCAGCTCCCTAGCGGGAGTCCCAGATACGCAGTATTTT. Protein product: CASSSLAGVPDTQYF.

In nucleotides, the CDR3 is TGTGCCAGCACCTTAGCAGGGGGCACTGAAGCTTTCTTT. This codes for CASTLAGGTEAFF. The chain joins TRBV28 to TRBJ1-1, with TRBD1 identical over 7 bases. Germline-derived CDR1 and CDR2 are MDHEN and SYDVKM. This CDR3 is built from 13 residues. V lost 7 bases and J lost 4; bases outside the gene matches: 6.